This TCR beta chain was identified during a study of vaccination effects on CD4 cells after COVID-19. Study in general: Sampling occurred a median 72 days post second dose, range 14 to 241.

On this clone: Its matching antigen is unknown.

V lost 2 bases to trimming and J lost 6 bases, with 20 bases between them. Looked up from germline, CDR1 is SQVTM and CDR2 is ANQGSEA. The CDR3 totals 16 residues. Libraries were prepared by immunoSEQ multiplex PCR; TCRdb keeps only in-frame clonotypes and omits some of them. This table holds fewer than 30,000 clones, over 70% found once. With the ViraFEST assay, the study expanded antigen-specific CD4+ T cells using viral peptide pools, then sequenced them. Isolating CD4+ T cells followed more than eight days of culture. BNT162b2 vaccine or mRNA-1273 vaccine was given to participants in two doses. Neither prior SARS-CoV-2 infection nor positive nucleocapsid antibodies were present in the vaccine recipients.

The sequenced sample was CD4+ T cells from PBMCs cultured with SARS-CoV-2 spike peptides, obtained after COVID-19 vaccination. V is TRBV29-1 and J is TRBJ2-1, with a tentative D call TRBD2 (5 bases). This receptor was identified in a human donor who received a COVID-19 vaccine. CDR3 sequence: CSVEFLPSWMVNEQFF. CDR3 bases: TGCAGCGTTGAATTCCTTCCTAGCTGGATGGTCAATGAGCAGTTCTTC.